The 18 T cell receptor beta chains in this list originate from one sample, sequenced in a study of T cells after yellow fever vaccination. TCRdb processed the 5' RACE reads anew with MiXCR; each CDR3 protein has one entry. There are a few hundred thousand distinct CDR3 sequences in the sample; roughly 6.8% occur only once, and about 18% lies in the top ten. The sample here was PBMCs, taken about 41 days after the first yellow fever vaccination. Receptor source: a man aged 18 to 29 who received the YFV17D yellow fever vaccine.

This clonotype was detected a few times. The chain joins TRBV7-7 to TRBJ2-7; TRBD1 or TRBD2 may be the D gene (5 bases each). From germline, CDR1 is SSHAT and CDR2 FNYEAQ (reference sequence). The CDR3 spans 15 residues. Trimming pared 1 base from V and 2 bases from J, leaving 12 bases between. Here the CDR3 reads CASSLGRDPAYEQYF. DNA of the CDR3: TGTGCCAGCAGCTTAGGTAGGGACCCCGCCTACGAGCAGTACTTC.

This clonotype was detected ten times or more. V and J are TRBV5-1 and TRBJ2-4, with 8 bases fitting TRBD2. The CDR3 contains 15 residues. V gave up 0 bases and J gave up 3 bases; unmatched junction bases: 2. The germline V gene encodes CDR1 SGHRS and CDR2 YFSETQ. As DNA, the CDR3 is TGCGCCAGCAGCTTGGAGGCGGGGGGCAAAAACATTCAGTACTTC. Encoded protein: CASSLEAGGKNIQYF.

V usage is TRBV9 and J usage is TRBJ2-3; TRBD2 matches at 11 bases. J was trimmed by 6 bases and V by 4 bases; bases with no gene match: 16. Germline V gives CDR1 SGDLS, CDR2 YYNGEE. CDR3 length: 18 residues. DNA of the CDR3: TGTGCCAGCAGCACCCGTAGCTGGATAGCGGGGGGGCTTGATACGCAGTATTTT. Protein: CASSTRSWIAGGLDTQYF.

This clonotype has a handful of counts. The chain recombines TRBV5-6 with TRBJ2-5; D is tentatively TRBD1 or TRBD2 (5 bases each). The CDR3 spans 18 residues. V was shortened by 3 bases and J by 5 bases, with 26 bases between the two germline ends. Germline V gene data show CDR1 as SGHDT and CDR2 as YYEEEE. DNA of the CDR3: TGTGCCAGCAGCTCCCTAGGGCTCGGGACGGCCCTATCGGAGACCCAGTACTTC. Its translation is CASSSLGLGTALSETQYF. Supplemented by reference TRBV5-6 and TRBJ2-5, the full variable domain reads DAGVTQSPTHLIKTRGQQVTLRCSPKSGHDTVSWYQQALGQGPQFIFQYYEEEERQRGNFPDRFSGHQFPNYSSELNVNALLLGDSALYLCASSSLGLGTALSETQYFGPGTRLLVL.

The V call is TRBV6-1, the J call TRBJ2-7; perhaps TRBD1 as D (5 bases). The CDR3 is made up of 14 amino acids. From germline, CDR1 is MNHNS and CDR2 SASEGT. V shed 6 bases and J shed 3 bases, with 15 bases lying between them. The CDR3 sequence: CASSTGQESYEQYV. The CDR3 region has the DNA TGTGCCAGCAGCACCGGACAAGAGAGCTACGAGCAGTACGTC.

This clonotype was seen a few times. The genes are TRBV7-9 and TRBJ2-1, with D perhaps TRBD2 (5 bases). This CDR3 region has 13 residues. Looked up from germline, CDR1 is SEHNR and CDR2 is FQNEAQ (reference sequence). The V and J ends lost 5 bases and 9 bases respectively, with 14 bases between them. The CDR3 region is CASSPRLEGEQFF. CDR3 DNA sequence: TGTGCCAGCAGCCCTCGCCTAGAGGGTGAGCAGTTCTTC.

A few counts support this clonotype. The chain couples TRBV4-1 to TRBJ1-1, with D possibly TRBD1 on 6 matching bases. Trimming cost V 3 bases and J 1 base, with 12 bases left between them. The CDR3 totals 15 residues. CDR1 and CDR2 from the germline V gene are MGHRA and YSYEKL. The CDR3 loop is CASSHTKDRNTEAFF. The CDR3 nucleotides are TGCGCCAGCAGCCACACAAAGGACAGGAACACTGAAGCTTTCTTT.

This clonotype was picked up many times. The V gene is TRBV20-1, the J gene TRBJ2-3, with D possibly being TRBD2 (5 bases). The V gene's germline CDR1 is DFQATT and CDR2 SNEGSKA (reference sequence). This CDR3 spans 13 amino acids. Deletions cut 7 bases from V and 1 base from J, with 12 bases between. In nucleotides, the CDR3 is TGCAGTGTCCCGACTACTGGCACAGATACGCAGTATTTT. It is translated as CSVPTTGTDTQYF.

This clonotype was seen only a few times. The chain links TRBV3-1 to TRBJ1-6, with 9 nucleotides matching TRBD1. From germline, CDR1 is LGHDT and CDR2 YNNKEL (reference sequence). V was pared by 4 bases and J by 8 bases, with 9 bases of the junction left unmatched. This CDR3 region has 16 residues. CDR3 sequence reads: CASSPQTGGAYSPLHF. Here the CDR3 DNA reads TGTGCCAGCAGCCCGCAAACAGGGGGCGCGTATTCACCCCTCCACTTT.

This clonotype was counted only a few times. The CDR3 DNA is TGTGCCAGCAGCCCTCCTCTAGCGGAGGAGCAGTTCTTC. Its protein is CASSPPLAEEQFF. This sequence joins TRBV3-1 and TRBJ2-1; 7 bases match TRBD2. V lost 4 bases to trimming and J lost 10 bases; unmatched junction nucleotides: 7. CDR3 length equals 13 residues. Germline CDR1 reads LGHDT; CDR2 reads YNNKEL (reference sequence).

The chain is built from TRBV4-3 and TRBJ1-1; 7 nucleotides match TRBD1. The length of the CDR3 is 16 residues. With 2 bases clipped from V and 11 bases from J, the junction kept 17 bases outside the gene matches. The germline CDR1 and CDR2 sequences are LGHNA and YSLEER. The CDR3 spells CASSQFETGKVGRAFF. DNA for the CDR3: TGCGCCAGCAGCCAATTCGAGACAGGGAAGGTTGGTCGGGCTTTCTTT.

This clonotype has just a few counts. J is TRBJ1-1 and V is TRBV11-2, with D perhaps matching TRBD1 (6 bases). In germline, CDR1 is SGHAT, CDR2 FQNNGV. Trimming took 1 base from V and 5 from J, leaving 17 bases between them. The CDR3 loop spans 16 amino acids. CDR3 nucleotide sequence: TGTGCCAGCAGCTTAGTGGCAGGGGTTGGGGGAACTGAAGCTTTCTTT. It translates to CASSLVAGVGGTEAFF.

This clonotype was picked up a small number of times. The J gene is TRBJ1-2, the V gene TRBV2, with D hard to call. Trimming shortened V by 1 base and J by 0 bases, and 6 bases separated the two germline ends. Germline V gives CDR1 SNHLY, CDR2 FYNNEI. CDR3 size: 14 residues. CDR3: CASSEGSANYGYTF. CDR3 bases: TGTGCCAGCAGTGAAGGGTCGGCTAACTATGGCTACACCTTC. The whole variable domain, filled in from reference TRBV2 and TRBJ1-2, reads EPEVTQTPSHQVTQMGQEVILRCVPISNHLYFYWYRQILGQKVEFLVSFYNNEISEKSEIFDDQFSVERPDGSNFTLKIRSTKLEDSAMYFCASSEGSANYGYTFGSGTRLTVV.

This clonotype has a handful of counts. This chain's CDR3 is CAISEYDLSNQPQHF. The CDR3 DNA reads TGTGCCATCAGTGAGTACGATTTAAGCAATCAGCCCCAGCATTTT. The chain uses TRBV10-3 and TRBJ1-5; the D is unclear. The germline V gene has CDR1 ENHRY and CDR2 SYGVKD. V was pared by 1 base and J by 1 base, with 8 bases between. The CDR3 spans 15 residues.

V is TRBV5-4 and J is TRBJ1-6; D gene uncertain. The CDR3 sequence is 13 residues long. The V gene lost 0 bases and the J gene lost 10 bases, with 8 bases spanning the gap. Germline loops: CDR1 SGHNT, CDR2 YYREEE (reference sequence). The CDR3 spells CASSLENGSPLHF. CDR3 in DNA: TGTGCCAGCAGCTTGGAGAACGGATCACCCCTCCACTTT.

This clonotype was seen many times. The CDR3 DNA follows: TGCGCCAGCAGCCAAGGAGGGGGGCTAGTTGGAACAGATACGCAGTATTTT. It codes for CASSQGGGLVGTDTQYF. The chain uses TRBV4-3 and TRBJ2-3; D possibly uses TRBD1 or TRBD2 (6 bases each). This CDR3 has 17 amino acids. V was shortened by 1 base and J by 3 bases, with 17 bases between the two germline ends. Germline V gene sequence: CDR1 LGHNA, CDR2 YSLEER.

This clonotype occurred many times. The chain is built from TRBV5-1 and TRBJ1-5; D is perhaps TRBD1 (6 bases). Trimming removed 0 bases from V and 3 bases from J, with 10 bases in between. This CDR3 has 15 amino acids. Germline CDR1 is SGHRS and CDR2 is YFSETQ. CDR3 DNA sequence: TGCGCCAGCAGCTTGGGGGGGGGGCCCAATCAGCCCCAGCATTTT. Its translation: CASSLGGGPNQPQHF. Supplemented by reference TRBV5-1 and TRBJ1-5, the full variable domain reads KAGVTQTPRYLIKTRGQQVTLSCSPISGHRSVSWYQQTPGQGLQFLFEYFSETQRNKGNFPGRFSGRQFSNSRSEMNVSTLELGDSALYLCASSLGGGPNQPQHFGDGTRLSIL.

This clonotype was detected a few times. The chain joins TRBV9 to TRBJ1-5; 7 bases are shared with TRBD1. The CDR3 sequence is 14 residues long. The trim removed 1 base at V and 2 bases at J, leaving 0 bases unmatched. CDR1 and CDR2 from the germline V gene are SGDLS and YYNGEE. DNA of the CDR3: TGTGCCAGCAGCGTACAGGGGGGCAATCAGCCCCAGCATTTT. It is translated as CASSVQGGNQPQHF.